This TCR beta chain came from a study of T cell repertoires in cytomegalovirus infection. The overall study: Indicated by public TCR beta signatures were CMV infection and matching HLA type. Study results and caveats: The study identified carriers of CMV plus the relevant HLA from cumulative public TCR beta family frequency. Across the ex vivo response, the dominant clonotypes were HLA-C-restricted CMV-specific TCR beta clonotypes.

TCRdb processed the reads anew with MiXCR; each CDR3 protein has one entry. The sample consists of 100,000 or so distinct CDR3 sequences, 20% to 30% of them appearing once. As for this clonotype: Its antigen is still unknown.

The sample consisted of CD8+ T cells from PBMCs. This clonotype was obtained from a human donor in good health (CMV status not recorded). Some clones in this sample may be carry-over from other donors' samples.

The CDR3 DNA sequence: TGTGCCAGCAGCCCAGGACCCCGACAGGGCTCCTACGAGCAGTACTTC. Amino acid sequence: CASSPGPRQGSYEQYF. J is TRBJ2-7 and V is TRBV7-6; TRBD1 aligns across 7 bases. This CDR3 region has 16 residues. Looked up from germline, CDR1 is SGHVS and CDR2 is FNYEAQ. The trim removed 5 bases at V and 0 bases at J, leaving 10 bases unmatched. Drawing the rest from reference TRBV7-6 and TRBJ2-7, the complete variable domain is GAGVSQSPRYKVTKRGQDVALRCDPISGHVSLYWYRQALGQGPEFLTYFNYEAQQDKSGLPNDRFSAERPEGSISTLTIQRTEQRDSAMYRCASSPGPRQGSYEQYFGPGTRLTVT.